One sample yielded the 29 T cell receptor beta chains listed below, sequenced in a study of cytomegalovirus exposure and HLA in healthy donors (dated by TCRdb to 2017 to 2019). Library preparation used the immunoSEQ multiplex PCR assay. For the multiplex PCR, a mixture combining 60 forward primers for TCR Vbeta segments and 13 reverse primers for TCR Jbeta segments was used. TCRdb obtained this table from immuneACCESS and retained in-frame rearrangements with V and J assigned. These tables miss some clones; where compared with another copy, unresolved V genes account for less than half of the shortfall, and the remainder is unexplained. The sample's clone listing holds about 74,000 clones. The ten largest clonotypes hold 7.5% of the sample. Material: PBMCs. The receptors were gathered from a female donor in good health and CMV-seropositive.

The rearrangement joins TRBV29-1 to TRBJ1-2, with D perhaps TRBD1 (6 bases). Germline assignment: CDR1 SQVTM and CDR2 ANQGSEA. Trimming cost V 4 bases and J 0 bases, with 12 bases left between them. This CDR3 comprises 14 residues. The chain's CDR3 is CSVAGALTNYGYTF. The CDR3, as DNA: TGCAGCGTTGCAGGGGCCCTCACTAACTATGGCTACACCTTC.

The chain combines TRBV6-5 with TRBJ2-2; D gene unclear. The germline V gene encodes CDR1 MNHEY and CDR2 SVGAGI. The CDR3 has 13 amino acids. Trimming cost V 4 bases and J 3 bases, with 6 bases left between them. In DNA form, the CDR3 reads TGTGCCAGCAGTTTTCAGGACACCGGGGAGCTGTTTTTT. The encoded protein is CASSFQDTGELFF.

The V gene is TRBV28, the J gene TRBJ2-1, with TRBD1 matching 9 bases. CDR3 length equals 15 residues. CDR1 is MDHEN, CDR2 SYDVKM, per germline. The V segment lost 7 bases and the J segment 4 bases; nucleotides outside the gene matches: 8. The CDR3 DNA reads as TGTGCCAGCACCTCCGGGGACAGGGTATACAATGAGCAGTTCTTC. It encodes CASTSGDRVYNEQFF.

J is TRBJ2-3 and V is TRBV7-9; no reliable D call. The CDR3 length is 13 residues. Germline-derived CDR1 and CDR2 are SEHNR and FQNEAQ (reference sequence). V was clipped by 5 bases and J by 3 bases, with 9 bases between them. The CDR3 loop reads CASSHPGTDTQYF. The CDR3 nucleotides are TGTGCCAGCAGCCACCCCGGGACAGATACGCAGTATTTT.

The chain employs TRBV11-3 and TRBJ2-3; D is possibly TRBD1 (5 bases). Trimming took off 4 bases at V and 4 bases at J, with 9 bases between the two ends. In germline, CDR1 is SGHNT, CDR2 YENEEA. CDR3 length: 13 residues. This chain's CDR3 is CASSSQGADTQYF. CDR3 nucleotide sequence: TGTGCCAGCAGCTCTCAGGGTGCAGATACGCAGTATTTT.

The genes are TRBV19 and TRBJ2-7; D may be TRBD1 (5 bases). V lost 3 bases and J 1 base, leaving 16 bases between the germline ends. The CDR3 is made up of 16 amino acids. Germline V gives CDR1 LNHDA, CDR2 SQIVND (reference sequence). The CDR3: CASSMNGHGRSYEQYF. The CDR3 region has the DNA TGTGCCAGTAGTATGAACGGACACGGTCGTTCCTACGAGCAGTACTTC.

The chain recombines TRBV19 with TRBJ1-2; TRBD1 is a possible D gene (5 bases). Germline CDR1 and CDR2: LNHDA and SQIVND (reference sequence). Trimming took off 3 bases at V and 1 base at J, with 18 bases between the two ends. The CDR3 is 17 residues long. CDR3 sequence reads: CASSIEGRGRDNYGYTF. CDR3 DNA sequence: TGTGCCAGTAGTATCGAAGGGAGGGGCAGAGATAACTATGGCTACACCTTC.

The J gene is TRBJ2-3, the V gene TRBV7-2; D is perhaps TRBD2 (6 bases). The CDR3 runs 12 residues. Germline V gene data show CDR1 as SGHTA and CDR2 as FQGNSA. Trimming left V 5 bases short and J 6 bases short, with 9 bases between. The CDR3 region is CASSPGSDTQYF. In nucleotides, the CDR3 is TGTGCCAGCAGCCCCGGGAGCGATACGCAGTATTTT.

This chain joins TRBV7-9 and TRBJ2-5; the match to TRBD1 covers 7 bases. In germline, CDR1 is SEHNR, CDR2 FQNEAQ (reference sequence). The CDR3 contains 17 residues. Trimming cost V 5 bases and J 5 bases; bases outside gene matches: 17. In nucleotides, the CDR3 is TGTGCCAGCAGCCTGGGGACAGTGACCCCTCAGTCCGAGACCCAGTACTTC. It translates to CASSLGTVTPQSETQYF.

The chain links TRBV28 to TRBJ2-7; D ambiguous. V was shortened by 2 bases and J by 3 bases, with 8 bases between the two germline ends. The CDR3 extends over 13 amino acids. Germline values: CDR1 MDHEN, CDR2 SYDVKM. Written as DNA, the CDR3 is TGTGCCAGCAGTTTAGGTAGTATCTACGAGCAGTACTTC. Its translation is CASSLGSIYEQYF.

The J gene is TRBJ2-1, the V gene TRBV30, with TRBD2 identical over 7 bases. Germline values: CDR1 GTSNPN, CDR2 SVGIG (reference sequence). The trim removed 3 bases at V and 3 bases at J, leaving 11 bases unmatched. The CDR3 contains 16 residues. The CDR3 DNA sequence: TGTGCCTGGAGCCCGAGGGTGGGGGGGGTCTACAATGAGCAGTTCTTC. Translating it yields CAWSPRVGGVYNEQFF.

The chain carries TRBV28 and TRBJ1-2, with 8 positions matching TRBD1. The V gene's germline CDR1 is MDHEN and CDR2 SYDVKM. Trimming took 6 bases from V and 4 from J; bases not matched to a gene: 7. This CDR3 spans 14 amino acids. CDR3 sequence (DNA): TGTGCCAGCAGCCTGACAGGGGCTGTCTATGGCTACACCTTC. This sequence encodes CASSLTGAVYGYTF.

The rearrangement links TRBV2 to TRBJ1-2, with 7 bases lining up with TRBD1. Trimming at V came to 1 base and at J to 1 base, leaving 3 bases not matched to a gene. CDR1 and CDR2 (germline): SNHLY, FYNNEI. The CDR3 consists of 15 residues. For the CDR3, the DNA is TGTGCCAGCAGTGAAGGACAGGGTTATAACTATGGCTACACCTTC. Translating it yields CASSEGQGYNYGYTF.

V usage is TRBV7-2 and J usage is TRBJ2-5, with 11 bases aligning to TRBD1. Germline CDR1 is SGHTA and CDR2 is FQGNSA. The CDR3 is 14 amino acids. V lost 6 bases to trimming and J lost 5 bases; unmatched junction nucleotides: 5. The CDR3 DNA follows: TGTGCCAGCAGGCGGACAGGGGGCATGGAGACCCAGTACTTC. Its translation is CASRRTGGMETQYF.

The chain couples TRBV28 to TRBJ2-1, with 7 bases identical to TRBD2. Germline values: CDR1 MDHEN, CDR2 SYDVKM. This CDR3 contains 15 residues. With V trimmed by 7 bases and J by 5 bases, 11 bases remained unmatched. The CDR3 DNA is TGTGCCAGCAATGGCGGGAGTAGTCGGGACAATGAGCAGTTCTTC. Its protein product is CASNGGSSRDNEQFF.

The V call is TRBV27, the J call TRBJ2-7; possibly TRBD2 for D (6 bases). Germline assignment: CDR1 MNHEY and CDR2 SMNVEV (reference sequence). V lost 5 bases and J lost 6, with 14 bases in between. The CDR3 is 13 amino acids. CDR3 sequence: CASSVRGRPEQYF. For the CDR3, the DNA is TGTGCCAGCAGTGTCCGAGGGAGGCCCGAGCAGTACTTC.

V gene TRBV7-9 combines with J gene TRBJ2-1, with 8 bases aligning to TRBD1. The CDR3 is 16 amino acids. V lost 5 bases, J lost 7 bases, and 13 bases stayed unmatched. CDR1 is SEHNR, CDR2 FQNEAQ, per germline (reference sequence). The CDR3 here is CASSPPGGRDYNEQFF. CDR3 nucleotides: TGTGCCAGCAGCCCTCCAGGGGGCCGCGATTATAATGAGCAGTTCTTC.

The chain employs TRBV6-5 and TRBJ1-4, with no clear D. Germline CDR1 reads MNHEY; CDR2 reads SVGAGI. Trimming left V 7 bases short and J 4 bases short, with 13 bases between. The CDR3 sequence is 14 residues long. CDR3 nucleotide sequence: TGTGCCAGCAAACCCGGGTCCCTTAATGAAAAACTGTTTTTT. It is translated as CASKPGSLNEKLFF.

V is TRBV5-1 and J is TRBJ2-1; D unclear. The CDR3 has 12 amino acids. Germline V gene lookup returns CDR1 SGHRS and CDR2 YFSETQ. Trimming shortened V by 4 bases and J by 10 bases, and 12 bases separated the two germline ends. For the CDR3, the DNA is TGCGCCAGCAGCCCTTCCGGAGACGAGCAGTTCTTC. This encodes CASSPSGDEQFF.

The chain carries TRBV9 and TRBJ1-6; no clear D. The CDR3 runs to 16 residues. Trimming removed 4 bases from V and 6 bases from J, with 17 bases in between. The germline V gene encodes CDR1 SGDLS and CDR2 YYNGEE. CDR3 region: CASSPSAVRGNSPLHF. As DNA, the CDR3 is TGTGCCAGCAGCCCTTCCGCGGTTCGGGGTAATTCACCCCTCCACTTT. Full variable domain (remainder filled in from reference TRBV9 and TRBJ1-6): DSGVTQTPKHLITATGQRVTLRCSPRSGDLSVYWYQQSLDQGLQFLIQYYNGEERAKGNILERFSAQQFPDLHSELNLSSLELGDSALYFCASSPSAVRGNSPLHFGNGTRLTVT.

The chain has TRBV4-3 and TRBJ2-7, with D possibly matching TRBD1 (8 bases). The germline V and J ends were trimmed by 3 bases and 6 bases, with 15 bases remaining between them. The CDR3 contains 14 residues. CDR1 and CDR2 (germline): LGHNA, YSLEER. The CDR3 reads CASSQSHRGGEQYF. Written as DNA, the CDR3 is TGCGCCAGCAGCCAGTCCCACAGGGGGGGCGAGCAGTACTTC.

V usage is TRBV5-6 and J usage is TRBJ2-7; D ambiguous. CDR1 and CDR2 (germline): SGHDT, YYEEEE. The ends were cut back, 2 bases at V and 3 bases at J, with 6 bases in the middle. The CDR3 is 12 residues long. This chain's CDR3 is CASSFAYYEQYF. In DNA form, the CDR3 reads TGTGCCAGCAGCTTCGCCTACTACGAGCAGTACTTC.

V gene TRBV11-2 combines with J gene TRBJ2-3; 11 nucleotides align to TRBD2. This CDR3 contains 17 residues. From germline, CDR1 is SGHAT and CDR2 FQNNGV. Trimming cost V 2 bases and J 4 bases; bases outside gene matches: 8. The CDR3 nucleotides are TGTGCCAGCAGCTTAAGAAGGGAACTAGCGGGGGCAGATACGCAGTATTTT. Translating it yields CASSLRRELAGADTQYF.

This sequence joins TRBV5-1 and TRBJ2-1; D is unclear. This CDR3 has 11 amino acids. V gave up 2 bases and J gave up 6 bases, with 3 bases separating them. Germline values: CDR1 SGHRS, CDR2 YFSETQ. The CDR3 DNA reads TGCGCCAGCAGCTTCGGCAATGAGCAGTTCTTC. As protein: CASSFGNEQFF.

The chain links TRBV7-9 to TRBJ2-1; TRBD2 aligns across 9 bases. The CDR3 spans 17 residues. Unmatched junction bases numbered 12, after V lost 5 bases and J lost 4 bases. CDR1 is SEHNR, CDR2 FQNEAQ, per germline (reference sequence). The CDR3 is CASSPRLAERRYNEQFF. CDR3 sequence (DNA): TGTGCCAGCAGCCCCAGACTAGCGGAGCGTAGGTACAATGAGCAGTTCTTC.

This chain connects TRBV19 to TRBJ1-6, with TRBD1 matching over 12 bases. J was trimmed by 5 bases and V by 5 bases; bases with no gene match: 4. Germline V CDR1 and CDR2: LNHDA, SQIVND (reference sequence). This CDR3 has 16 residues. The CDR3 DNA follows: TGTGCCAGTAGTTTCCGGGACAGGGGGCATAATTCACCCCTCCACTTT. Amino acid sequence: CASSFRDRGHNSPLHF.

CDR3 DNA sequence: TGTGCCAGCAGTGGCAACAGGGGGCCCCCGGAAGCTTTCTTT. As protein: CASSGNRGPPEAFF. The V and J genes are TRBV6-6 and TRBJ1-1; 9 bases are a match to TRBD1. The CDR3 has 14 residues. After removal of 5 bases from V and 8 bases from J, the junction contained 9 bases not matched to a gene. Germline V gene data show CDR1 as MNHNY and CDR2 as SVGAGI (reference sequence).

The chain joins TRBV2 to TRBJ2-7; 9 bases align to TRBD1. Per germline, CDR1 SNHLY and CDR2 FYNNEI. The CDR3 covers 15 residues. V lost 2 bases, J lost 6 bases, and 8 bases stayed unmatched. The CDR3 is CASSEIAGQGGEQYF. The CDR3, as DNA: TGTGCCAGCAGTGAAATTGCGGGACAGGGAGGCGAGCAGTACTTC.

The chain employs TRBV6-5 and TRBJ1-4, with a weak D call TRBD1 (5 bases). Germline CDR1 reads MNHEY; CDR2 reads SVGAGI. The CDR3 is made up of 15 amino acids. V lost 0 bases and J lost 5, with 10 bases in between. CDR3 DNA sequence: TGTGCCAGCAGTTACTCAGGGGATCAAAATGAAAAACTGTTTTTT. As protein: CASSYSGDQNEKLFF.